The TCR beta chain described here comes from a study of response to subunit inactivated influenza vaccine. MiXCR was run by TCRdb on the RT-PCR reads, yielding one entry per CDR3 protein. Of about 830,000 distinct CDR3 sequences in the sample, about 18% are singletons; the top ten hold roughly 11%. After removal of 3 bases from V and 7 bases from J, the junction contained 4 bases not matched to a gene. The CDR3 is made up of 13 amino acids. Sequences were derived from PBMCs from blood, sampled 5 days after vaccination. V and J are TRBV12-3 or TRBV12-4 and TRBJ2-7, with TRBD1 matching over 9 bases. This TCR derives from a man aged 50-59 years who received an inactivated influenza vaccine. CDR3: CASSFSDRGEQYF. The CDR3 DNA follows: TGTGCCAGCAGTTTCTCGGACAGGGGTGAGCAGTACTTC.